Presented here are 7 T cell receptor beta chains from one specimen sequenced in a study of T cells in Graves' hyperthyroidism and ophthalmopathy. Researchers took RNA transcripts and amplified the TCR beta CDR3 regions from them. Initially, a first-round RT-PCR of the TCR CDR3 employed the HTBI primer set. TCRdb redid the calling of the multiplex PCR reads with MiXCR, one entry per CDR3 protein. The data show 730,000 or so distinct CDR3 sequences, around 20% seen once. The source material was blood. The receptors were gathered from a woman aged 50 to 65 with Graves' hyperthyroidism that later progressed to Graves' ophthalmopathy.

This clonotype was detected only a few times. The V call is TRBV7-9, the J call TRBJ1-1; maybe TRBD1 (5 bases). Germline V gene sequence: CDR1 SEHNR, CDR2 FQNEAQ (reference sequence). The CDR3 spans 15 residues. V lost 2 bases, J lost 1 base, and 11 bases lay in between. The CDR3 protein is CASSLLWGSNTEAFF. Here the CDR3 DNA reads TGTGCCAGCAGCTTACTTTGGGGGTCGAACACTGAAGCTTTCTTT.

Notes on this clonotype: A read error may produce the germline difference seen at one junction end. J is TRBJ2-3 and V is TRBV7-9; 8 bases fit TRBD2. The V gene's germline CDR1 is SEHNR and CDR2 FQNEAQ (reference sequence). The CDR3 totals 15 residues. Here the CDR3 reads CASSLERGSTDMQYF. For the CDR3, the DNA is TGTGCCAGCAGCTTAGAGCGGGGGAGCACAGATATGCAGTATTTT.

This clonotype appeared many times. DNA of the CDR3: TGTGCCAGCAGTTATGGGGGCATGAACACCGGGGAGCTGTTTTTT. It is translated as CASSYGGMNTGELFF. The genes are TRBV12-3 or TRBV12-4 and TRBJ2-2; TRBD1 is a possible D gene (6 bases). V lost 4 bases and J 1 base, leaving 10 bases between the germline ends. The CDR3 runs to 15 residues.

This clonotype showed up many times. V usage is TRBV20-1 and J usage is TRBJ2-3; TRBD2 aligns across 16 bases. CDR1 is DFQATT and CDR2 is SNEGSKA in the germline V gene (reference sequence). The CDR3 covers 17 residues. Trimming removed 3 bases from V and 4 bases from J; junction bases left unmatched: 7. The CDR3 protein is CSARVGTSGGVSDTQYF. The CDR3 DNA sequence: TGCAGTGCTAGGGTTGGGACTAGCGGGGGGGTGTCAGATACGCAGTATTTT.

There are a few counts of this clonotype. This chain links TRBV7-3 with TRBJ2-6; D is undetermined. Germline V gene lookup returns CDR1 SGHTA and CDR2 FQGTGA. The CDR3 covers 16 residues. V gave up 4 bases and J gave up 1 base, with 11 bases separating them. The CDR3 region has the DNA TGTGCCAGCAGCTACCAAGATCTTTCTGGGGCCAACGTCCTGACTTTC. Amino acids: CASSYQDLSGANVLTF.

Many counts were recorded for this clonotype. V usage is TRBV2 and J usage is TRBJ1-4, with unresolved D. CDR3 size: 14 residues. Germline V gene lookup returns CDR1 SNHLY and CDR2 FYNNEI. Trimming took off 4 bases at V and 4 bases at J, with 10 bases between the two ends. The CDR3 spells CASSVTWRNEKLFF. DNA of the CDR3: TGTGCCAGCAGTGTAACTTGGCGTAATGAAAAACTGTTTTTT.

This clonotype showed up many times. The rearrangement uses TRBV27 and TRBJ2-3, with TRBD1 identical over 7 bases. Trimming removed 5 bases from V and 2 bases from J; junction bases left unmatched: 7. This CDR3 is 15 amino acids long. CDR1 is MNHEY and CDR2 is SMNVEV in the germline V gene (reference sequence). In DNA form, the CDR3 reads TGTGCCAGCAGTCCTGGGACAGCCTTCACAGATACGCAGTATTTT. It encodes CASSPGTAFTDTQYF.